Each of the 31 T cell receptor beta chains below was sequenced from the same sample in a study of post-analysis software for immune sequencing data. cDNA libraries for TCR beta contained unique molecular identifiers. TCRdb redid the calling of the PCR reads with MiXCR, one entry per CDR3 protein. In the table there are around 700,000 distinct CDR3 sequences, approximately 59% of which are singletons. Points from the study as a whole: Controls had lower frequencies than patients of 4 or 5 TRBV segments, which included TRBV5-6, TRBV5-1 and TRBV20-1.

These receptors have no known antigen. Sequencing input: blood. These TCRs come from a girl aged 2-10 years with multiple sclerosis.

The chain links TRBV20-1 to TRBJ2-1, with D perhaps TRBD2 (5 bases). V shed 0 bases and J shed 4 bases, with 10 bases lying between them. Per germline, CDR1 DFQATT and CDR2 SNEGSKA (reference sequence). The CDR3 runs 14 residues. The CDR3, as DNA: TGCAGTGCTAGAGAACCGGGATGGTACAATGAGCAGTTCTTC. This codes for CSAREPGWYNEQFF.

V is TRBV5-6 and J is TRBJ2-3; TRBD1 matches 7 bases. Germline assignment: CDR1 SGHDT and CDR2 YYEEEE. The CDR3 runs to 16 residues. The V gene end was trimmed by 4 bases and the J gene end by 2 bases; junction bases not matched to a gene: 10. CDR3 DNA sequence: TGTGCCAGCAGCCAGACCCGGGACAGCGTCACAGATACGCAGTATTTT. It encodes CASSQTRDSVTDTQYF.

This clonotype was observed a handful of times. The CDR3 sequence is CASSFGLAAYNEQFF. For the CDR3, the DNA is TGTGCCAGCAGTTTCGGACTAGCGGCCTACAATGAGCAGTTCTTC. The rearrangement uses TRBV12-3 or TRBV12-4 and TRBJ2-1; 10 bases map to TRBD2. J lost 2 bases, V lost 3 bases, and 1 base had no gene match. The CDR3 length is 15 residues.

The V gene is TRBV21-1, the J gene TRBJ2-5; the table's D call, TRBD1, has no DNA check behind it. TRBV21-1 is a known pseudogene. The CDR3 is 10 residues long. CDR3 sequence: CASTSRGQYF. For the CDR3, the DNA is TGTGCCAGCACGTCCAGGGGGCAGTACTTC.

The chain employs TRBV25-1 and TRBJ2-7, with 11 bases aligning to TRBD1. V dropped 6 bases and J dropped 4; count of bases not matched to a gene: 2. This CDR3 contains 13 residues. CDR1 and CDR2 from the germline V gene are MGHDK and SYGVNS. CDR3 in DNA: TGTGCCAGCAGGGGACAGGGGGTGTACGAGCAGTACTTC. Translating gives CASRGQGVYEQYF.

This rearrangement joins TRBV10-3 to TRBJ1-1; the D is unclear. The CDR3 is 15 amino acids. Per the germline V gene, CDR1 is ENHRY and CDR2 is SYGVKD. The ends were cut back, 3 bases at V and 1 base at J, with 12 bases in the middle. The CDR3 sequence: CAISDIKWGNTEAFF. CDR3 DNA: TGTGCCATCAGTGATATTAAGTGGGGGAACACTGAAGCTTTCTTT.

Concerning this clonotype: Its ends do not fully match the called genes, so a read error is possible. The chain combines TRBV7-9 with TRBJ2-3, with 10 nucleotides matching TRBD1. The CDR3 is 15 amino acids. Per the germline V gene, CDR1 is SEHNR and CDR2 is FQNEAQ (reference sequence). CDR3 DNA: TGTGCCGGCAGCCCCCCGGGACAGGGGACAGATACGCAGTATTTT. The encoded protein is CAGSPPGQGTDTQYF.

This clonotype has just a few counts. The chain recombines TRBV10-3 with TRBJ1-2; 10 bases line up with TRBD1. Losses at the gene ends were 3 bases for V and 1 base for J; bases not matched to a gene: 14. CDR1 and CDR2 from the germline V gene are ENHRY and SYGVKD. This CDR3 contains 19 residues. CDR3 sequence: CAISDPRTPGQGINYGYTF. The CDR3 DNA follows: TGTGCCATCAGTGACCCCCGTACGCCGGGACAGGGGATTAACTATGGCTACACCTTC.

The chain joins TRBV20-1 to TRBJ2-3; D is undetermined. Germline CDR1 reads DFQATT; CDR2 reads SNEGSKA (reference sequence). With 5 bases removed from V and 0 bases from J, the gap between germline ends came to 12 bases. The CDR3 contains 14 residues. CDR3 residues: CSAFRPSSTDTQYF. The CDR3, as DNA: TGCAGTGCTTTTAGGCCGTCTAGCACAGATACGCAGTATTTT.

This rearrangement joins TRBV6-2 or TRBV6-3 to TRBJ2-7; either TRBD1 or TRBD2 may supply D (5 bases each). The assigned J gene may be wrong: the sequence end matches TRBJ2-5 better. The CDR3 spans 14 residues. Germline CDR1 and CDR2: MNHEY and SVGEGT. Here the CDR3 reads CASSSGTPGETQYF. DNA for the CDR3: TGTGCCAGCAGCTCCGGGACCCCGGGAGAGACCCAGTACTTC.

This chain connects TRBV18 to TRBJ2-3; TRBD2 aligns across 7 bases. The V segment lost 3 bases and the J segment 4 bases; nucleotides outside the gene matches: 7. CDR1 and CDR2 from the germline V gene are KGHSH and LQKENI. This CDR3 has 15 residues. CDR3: CASSPPGREPDTQYF. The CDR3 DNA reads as TGTGCCAGCTCACCGCCAGGGAGGGAGCCAGATACGCAGTATTTT.

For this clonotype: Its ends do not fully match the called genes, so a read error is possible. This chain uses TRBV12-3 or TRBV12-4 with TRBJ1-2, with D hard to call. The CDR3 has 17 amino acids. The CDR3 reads CASSPPGEGTSKYGYTF. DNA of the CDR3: TGTGCCAGCAGCCCCCCGGGCGAGGGAACCTCTAAGTATGGCTACACCTTC.

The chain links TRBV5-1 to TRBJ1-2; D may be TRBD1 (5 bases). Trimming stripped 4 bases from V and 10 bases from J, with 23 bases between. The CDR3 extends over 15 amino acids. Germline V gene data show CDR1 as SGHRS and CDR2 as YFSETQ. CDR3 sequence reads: CASSPTGLGDHDYTF. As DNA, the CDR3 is TGCGCCAGCAGCCCTACTGGACTAGGGGATCATGACTACACCTTC.

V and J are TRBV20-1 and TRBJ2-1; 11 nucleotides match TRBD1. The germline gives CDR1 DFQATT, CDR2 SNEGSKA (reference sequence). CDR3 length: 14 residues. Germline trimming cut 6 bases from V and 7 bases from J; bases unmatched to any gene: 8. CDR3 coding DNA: TGCAGTGCCATAGGGACAGGGGGTTTAAATGAGCAGTTCTTC. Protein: CSAIGTGGLNEQFF.

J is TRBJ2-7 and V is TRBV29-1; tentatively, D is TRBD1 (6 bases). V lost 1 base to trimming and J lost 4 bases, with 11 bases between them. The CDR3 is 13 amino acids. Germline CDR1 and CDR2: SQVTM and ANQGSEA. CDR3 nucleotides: TGCAGCGTTGAAGTAGGGGGACGGTACGAGCAGTACTTC. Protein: CSVEVGGRYEQYF.

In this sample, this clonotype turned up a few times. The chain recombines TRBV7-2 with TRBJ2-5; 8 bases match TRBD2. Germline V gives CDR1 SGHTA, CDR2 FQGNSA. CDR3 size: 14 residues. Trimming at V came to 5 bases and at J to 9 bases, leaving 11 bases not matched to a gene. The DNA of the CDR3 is TGTGCCAGCAGCCCCCATAGCGGGGATAGATCCCAGTACTTC. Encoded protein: CASSPHSGDRSQYF. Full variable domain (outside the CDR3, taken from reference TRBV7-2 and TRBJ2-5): GAGVSQSPSNKVTEKGKDVELRCDPISGHTALYWYRQSLGQGLEFLIYFQGNSAPDKSGLPSDRFSAERTGGSVSTLTIQRTQQEDSAVYLCASSPHSGDRSQYFGPGTRLLVL.

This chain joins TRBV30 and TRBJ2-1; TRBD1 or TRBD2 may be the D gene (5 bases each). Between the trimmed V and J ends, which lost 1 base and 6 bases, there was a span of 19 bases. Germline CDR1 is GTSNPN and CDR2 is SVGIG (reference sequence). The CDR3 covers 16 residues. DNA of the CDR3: TGTGCCTGGAGTGAGGGTGGTCCGGGACCCTTCAATGAGCAGTTCTTC. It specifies CAWSEGGPGPFNEQFF.

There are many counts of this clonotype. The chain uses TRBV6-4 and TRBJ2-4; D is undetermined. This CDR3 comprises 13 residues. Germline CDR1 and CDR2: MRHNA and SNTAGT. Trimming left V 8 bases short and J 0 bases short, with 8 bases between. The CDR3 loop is CASPGLAKNIQYF. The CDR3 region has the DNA TGTGCCAGCCCGGGTTTAGCCAAAAACATTCAGTACTTC.

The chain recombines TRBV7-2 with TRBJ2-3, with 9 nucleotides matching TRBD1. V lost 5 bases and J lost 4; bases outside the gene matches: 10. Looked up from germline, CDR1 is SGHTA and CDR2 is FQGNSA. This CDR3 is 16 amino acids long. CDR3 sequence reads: CASSRDGTGNPDTQYF. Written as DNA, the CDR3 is TGTGCCAGCAGCCGGGACGGGACAGGGAATCCAGATACGCAGTATTTT.

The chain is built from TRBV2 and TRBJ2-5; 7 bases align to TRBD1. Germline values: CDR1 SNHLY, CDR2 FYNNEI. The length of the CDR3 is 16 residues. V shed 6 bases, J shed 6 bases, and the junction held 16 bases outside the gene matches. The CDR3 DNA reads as TGTGCCAGCAGCCACGACAGGGTCTTGGGCGAGAAGACCCAGTACTTC. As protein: CASSHDRVLGEKTQYF.

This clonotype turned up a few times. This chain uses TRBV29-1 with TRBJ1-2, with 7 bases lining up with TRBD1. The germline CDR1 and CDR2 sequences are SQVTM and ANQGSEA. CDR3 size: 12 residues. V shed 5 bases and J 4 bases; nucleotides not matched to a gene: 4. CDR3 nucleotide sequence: TGCAGCGTTAAAGGGGGCAGCTATGGCTACACCTTC. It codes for CSVKGGSYGYTF.

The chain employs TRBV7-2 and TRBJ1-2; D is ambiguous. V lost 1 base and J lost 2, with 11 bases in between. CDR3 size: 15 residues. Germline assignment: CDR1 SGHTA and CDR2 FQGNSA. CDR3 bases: TGTGCCAGCAGCTTAGAGGGAGGGTCGAACTATGGCTACACCTTC. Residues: CASSLEGGSNYGYTF. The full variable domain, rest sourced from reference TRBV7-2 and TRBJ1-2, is GAGVSQSPSNKVTEKGKDVELRCDPISGHTALYWYRQSLGQGLEFLIYFQGNSAPDKSGLPSDRFSAERTGGSVSTLTIQRTQQEDSAVYLCASSLEGGSNYGYTFGSGTRLTVV.

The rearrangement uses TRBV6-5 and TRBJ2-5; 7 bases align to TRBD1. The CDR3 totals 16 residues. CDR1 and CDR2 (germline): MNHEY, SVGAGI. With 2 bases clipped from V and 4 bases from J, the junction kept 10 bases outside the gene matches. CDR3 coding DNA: TGTGCCAGCAGTTACACGGGACAGAGGACCCGAGAGACCCAGTACTTC. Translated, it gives CASSYTGQRTRETQYF.

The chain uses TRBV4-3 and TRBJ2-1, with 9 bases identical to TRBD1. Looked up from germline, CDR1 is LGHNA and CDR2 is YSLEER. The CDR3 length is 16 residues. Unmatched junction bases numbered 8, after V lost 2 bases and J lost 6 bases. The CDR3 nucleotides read TGCGCCAGCAGCCAAACCGGGACAGGGCCCTTCAATGAGCAGTTCTTC. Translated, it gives CASSQTGTGPFNEQFF.

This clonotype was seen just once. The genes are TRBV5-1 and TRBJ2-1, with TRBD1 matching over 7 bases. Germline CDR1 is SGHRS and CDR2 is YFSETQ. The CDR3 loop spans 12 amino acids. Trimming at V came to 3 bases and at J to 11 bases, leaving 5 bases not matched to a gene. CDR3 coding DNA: TGCGCCAGCAGCTCCTCCAGGGGGAAGCAGTTCTTC. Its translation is CASSSSRGKQFF.

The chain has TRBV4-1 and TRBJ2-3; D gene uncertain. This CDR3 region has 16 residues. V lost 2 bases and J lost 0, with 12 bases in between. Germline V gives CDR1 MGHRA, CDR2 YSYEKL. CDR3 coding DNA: TGCGCCAGCAGCCAACCTACTACGTTCAGCACAGATACGCAGTATTTT. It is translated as CASSQPTTFSTDTQYF.

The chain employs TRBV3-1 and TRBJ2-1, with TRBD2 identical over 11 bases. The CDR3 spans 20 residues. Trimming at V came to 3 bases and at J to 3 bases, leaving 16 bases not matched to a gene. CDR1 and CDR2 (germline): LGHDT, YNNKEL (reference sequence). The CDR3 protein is CASSQGLSGRALTNYNEQFF. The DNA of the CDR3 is TGTGCCAGCAGCCAGGGACTTAGCGGGAGGGCTCTTACCAACTACAATGAGCAGTTCTTC.

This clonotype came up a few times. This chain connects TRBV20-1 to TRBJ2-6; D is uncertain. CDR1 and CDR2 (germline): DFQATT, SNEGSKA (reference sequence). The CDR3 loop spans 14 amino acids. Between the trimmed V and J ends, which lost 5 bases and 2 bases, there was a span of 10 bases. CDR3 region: CSAPRTAGANVLTF. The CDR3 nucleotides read TGCAGTGCTCCGAGAACCGCTGGGGCCAACGTCCTGACTTTC.

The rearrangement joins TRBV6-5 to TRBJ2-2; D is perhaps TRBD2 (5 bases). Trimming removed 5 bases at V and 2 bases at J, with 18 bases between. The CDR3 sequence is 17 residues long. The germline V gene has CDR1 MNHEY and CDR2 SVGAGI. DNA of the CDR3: TGTGCCAGCAGTATACTTTCCCGACTACCTAACACCGGGGAGCTGTTTTTT. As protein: CASSILSRLPNTGELFF.

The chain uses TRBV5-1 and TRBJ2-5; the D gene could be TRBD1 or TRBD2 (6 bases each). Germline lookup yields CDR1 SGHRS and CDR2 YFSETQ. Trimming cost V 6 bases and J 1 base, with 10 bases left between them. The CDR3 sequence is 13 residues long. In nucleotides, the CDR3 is TGCGCCAGCAAGGGGGGCCTCCAAGAGACCCAGTACTTC. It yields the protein CASKGGLQETQYF.

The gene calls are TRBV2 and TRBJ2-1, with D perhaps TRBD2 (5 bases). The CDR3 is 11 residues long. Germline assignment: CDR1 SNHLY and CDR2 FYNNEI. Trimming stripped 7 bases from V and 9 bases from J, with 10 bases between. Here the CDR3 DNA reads TGTGCCAGCATCCAGCGGATTGAGCAGTTCTTC. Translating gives CASIQRIEQFF.